One sample yielded the 3 T cell receptor beta chains listed below, sequenced in a study of vaccination and CD4 T cells after COVID-19. Treatment indicated: roughly 10-day PBMC culture with coronavirus spike peptide pools or control peptides (ViraFEST assay). The study sequenced cultured CD4+ T cell DNA using the Oncomine TCR Beta short-read assay. From the PCR reads, TCRdb called clonotypes with MiXCR, one entry per CDR3 protein. Here the sample spans under 25,000 distinct CDR3 sequences, approximately 48% being singletons. Which antigens these TCRs recognize remains unknown. The sample comprised cultured CD4+ T cells from blood. Receptor source: a human donor with COVID-19.

This clonotype was counted between two and nine times. The genes are TRBV28 and TRBJ1-5; D call uncertain. Per germline, CDR1 MDHEN and CDR2 SYDVKM. The V end lost 3 bases, the J end lost 0 bases, and 9 bases lay between the germline ends. This CDR3 is built from 15 residues. The CDR3 bases are TGTGCCAGCAGTTTCGGCAGACTTAGCAATCAGCCCCAGCATTTT. Translated, it gives CASSFGRLSNQPQHF.

There are a few counts of this clonotype. The CDR3 loop reads CASRLLSPGAGANYGYTF. CDR3 sequence (DNA): TGTGCAAGTCGCTTACTGTCCCCGGGGGCAGGTGCCAACTATGGCTACACCTTC. This chain uses TRBV12-2 with TRBJ1-2; the listed D gene, TRBD1, was not tested against the DNA. TRBV12-2 is described as a pseudogene. This CDR3 comprises 18 residues.

V is TRBV7-9 and J is TRBJ1-1; D gene uncertain. Per the germline V gene, CDR1 is SEHNR and CDR2 is FQNEAQ (reference sequence). Between the trimmed V and J ends, which lost 5 bases and 5 bases, there was a span of 12 bases. The CDR3 extends over 13 amino acids. The CDR3 sequence is CASSESVGTEAFF. The CDR3 DNA reads TGTGCCAGCAGCGAATCCGTGGGGACTGAAGCTTTCTTT. The full variable domain, in which reference TRBV7-9 and TRBJ1-1 provide the parts outside the CDR3, is DTGVSQNPRHKITKRGQNVTFRCDPISEHNRLYWYRQTLGQGPEFLTYFQNEAQLEKSRLLSDRFSAERPKGSFSTLEIQRTEQGDSAMYLCASSESVGTEAFFGQGTRLTVV.